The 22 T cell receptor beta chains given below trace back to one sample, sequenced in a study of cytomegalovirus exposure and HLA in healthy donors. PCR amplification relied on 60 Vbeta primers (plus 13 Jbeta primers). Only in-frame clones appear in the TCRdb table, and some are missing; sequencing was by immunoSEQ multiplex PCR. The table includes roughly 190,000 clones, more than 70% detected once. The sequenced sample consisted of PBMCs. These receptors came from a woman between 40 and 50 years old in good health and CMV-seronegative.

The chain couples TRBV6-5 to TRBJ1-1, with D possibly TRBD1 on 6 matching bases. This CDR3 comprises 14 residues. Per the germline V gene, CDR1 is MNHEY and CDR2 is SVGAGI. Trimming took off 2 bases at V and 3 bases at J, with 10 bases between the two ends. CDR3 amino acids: CASSYAGVDTEAFF. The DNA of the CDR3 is TGTGCCAGCAGTTACGCAGGGGTGGACACTGAAGCTTTCTTT.

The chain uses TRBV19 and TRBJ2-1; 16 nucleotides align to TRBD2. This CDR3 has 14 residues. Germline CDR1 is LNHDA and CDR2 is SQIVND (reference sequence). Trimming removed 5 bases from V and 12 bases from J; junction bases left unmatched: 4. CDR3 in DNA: TGTGCCAGTAGTGTAGGGACTAGCGGGAGGGTGCAGTTCTTC. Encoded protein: CASSVGTSGRVQFF.

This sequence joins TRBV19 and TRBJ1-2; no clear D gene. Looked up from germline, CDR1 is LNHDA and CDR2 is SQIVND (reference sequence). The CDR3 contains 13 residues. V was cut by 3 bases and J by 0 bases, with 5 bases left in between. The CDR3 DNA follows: TGTGCCAGTAGTATTCCCGCTAACTATGGCTACACCTTC. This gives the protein CASSIPANYGYTF.

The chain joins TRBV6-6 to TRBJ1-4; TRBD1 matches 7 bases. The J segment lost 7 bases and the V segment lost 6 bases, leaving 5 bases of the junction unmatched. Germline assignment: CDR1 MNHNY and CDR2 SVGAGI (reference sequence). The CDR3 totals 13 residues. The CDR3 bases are TGTGCCAGCAGCAACCAGGGGGTTGAAAAACTGTTTTTT. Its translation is CASSNQGVEKLFF.

DNA of the CDR3: TGTGCCAGCAGTAACCTTCCGGGGAACACTGAAGCTTTCTTT. This translates into CASSNLPGNTEAFF. The V and J genes are TRBV28 and TRBJ1-1, with unresolved D. The CDR3 covers 14 residues. The V gene lost 5 bases and the J gene lost 1 base, with 11 bases spanning the gap. Germline V gene lookup returns CDR1 MDHEN and CDR2 SYDVKM.

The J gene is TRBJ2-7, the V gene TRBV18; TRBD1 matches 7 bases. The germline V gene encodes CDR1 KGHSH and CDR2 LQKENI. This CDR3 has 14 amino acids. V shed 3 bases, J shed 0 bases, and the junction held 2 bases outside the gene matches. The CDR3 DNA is TGTGCCAGCTCACCGGACAGGAGCTCCTACGAGCAGTACTTC. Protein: CASSPDRSSYEQYF.

CDR3 DNA: TGTGCCAGCAGCCACGGGACTAGCGGGAGTCAAGATACGCAGTATTTT. Protein product: CASSHGTSGSQDTQYF. V gene TRBV6-4 combines with J gene TRBJ2-3, with 14 nucleotides matching TRBD2. From germline, CDR1 is MRHNA and CDR2 SNTAGT. With 6 bases clipped from V and 5 bases from J, the junction kept 7 bases outside the gene matches. The CDR3 has 16 residues.

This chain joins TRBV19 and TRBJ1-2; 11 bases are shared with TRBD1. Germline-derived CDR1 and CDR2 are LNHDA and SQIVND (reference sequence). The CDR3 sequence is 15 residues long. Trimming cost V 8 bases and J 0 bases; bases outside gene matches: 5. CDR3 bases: TGTGCCAGTGTCCGGGACAGGGGGGCTAACTATGGCTACACCTTC. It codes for CASVRDRGANYGYTF.

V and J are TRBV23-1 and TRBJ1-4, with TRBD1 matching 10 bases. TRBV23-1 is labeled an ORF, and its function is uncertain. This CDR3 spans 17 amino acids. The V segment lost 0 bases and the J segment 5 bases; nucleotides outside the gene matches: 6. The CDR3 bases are TGCGCCAGCAGTCAATCGGGGACAGGGGACCTGAATGAAAAACTGTTTTTT. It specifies CASSQSGTGDLNEKLFF.

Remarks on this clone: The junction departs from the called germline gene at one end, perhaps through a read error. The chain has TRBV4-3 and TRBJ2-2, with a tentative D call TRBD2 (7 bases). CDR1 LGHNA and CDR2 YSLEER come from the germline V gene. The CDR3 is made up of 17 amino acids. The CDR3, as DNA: TGCGCCAGCAGCCAAGATCTAGGGGGGGTTTACACCGGGGAGCCGTTTTTT. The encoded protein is CASSQDLGGVYTGEPFF.

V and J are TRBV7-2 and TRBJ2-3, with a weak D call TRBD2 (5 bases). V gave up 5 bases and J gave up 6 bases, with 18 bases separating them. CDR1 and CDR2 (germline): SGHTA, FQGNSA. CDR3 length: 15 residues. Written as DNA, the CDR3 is TGTGCCAGCAGCCGCGGGCACTCCCCCGGGGATACGCAGTATTTT. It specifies CASSRGHSPGDTQYF.

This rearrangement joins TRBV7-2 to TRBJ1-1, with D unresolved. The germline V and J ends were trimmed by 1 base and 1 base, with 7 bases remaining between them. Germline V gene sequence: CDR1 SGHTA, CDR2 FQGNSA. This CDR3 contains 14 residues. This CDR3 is CASSLETPNTEAFF. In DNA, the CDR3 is TGTGCCAGCAGCTTAGAAACACCGAACACTGAAGCTTTCTTT.

The CDR3 sequence is CASSQVIGGRVKYNEQFF. In nucleotides, the CDR3 is TGCGCCAGCAGCCAAGTAATCGGAGGCAGAGTAAAATACAATGAGCAGTTCTTC. V is TRBV4-3 and J is TRBJ2-1; D possibly corresponds to TRBD2 (5 bases). Germline V gene sequence: CDR1 LGHNA, CDR2 YSLEER. This CDR3 region has 18 residues. Trimming left V 1 base short and J 4 bases short, with 20 bases between.

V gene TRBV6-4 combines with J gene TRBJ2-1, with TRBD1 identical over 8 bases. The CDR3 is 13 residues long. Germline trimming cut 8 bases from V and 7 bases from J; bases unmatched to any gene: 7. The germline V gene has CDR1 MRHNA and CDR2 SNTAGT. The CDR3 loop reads CASRRTGSNEQFF. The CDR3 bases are TGTGCCAGCCGAAGGACAGGGTCGAATGAGCAGTTCTTC.

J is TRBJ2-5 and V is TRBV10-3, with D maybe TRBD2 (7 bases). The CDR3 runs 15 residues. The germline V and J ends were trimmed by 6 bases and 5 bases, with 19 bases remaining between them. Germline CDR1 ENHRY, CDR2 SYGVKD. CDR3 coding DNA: TGTGCCATCAGCCTCACTAGCGCAGGGGAGGAGACCCAGTACTTC. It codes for CAISLTSAGEETQYF.

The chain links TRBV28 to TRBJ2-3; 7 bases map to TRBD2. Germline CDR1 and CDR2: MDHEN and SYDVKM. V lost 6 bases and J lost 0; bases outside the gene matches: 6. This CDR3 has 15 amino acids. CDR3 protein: CASSWGGASTDTQYF. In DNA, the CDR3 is TGTGCCAGCAGCTGGGGGGGAGCTAGCACAGATACGCAGTATTTT.

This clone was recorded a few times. For the CDR3, the DNA is TGTGCCAGCAGTTACTGGGACAGGGGAGATGGAAACACCATATATTTT. It codes for CASSYWDRGDGNTIYF. The chain is built from TRBV6-6 and TRBJ1-3; 10 bases match TRBD1. V was pared by 1 base and J by 3 bases, with 3 bases of the junction left unmatched. Germline V gene data show CDR1 as MNHNY and CDR2 as SVGAGI (reference sequence). The CDR3 has 16 amino acids.

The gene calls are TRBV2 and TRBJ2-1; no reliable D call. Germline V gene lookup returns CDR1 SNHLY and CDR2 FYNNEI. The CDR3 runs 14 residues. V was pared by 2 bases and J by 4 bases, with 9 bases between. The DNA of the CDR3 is TGTGCCAGCAGTGAAAGCCTTGAGTACAATGAGCAGTTCTTC. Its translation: CASSESLEYNEQFF.

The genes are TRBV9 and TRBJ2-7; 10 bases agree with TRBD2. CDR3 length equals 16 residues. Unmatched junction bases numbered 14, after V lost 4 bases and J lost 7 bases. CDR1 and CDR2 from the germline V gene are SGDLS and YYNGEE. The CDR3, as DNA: TGTGCCAGCAGCCTAGGTGGTCTAGCGGGAGTCGGGGAGCAGTACTTC. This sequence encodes CASSLGGLAGVGEQYF.

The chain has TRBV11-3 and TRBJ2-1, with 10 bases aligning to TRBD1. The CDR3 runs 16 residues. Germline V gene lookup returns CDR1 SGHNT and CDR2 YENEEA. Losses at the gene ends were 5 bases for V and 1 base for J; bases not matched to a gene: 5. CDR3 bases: TGTGCCAGCAGCCTCCGGACAGGGGGATCCTACAATGAGCAGTTCTTC. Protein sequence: CASSLRTGGSYNEQFF. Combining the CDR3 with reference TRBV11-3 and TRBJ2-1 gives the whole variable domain EAGVVQSPRYKIIEKKQPVAFWCNPISGHNTLYWYLQNLGQGPELLIRYENEEAVDDSQLPKDRFSAERLKGVDSTLKIQPAELGDSAVYLCASSLRTGGSYNEQFFGPGTRLTVL.

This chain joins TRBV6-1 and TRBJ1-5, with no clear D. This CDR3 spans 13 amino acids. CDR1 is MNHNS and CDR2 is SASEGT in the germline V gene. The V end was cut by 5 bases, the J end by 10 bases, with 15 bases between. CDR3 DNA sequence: TGTGCCAGCAGTTCGACGGACTTCGGACCCCAGCATTTT. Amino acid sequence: CASSSTDFGPQHF.

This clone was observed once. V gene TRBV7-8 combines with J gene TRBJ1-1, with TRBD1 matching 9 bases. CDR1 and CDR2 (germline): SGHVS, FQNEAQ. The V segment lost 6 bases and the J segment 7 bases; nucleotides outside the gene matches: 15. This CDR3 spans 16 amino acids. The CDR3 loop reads CASRHGTGTRTLEAFF. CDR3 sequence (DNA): TGTGCCAGCAGGCACGGGACAGGGACCCGTACCCTTGAAGCTTTCTTT.